The source of this TCR beta chain is a study of regulatory T cells in long-lasting Graves disease. Study-wide context: Persistent Graves' disease required over 5 years of antithyroid drugs and positive TSH receptor antibodies. Findings and caveats of the study: Persistent disease showed a preference for TRBV28, TRBJ1-2 and TRBJ2-5.

The CDR3 length is 8 residues, termini included. The V gene's germline CDR1 is SGHVS and CDR2 FQNEAQ. This clonotype has a handful of counts. Its antigen is not known. Because it lacks the conserved phenylalanine or tryptophan at the end, this CDR3 is likely a read error. The DNA is left out, because the CDR3 cannot be placed on it with certainty; the CDR3 is given as TCRdb lists it. The time point: persistent/refractory GD, antithyroid drugs over 5 years with positive TRAb. PBMCs provided the RNA from which the TCR library was made. Arm-PCR of CDR3 regions and iRepertoire HTBI primers were used to build TCR beta libraries. One entry per CDR3 protein, called by TCRdb with MiXCR from the multiplex PCR reads. The sample has around 460,000 distinct CDR3 sequences, about 22% seen once.

The clonotype comes from a female donor with Graves disease. The chain joins TRBV7-8 to TRBJ2-7; the D call TRBD2 from the table was never checked on the DNA. The sample consisted of peripheral blood mononuclear cells (PBMCs), taken when the disease was refractory, from a patient treated with antithyroid drugs. The CDR3 spells CSASGSCI.